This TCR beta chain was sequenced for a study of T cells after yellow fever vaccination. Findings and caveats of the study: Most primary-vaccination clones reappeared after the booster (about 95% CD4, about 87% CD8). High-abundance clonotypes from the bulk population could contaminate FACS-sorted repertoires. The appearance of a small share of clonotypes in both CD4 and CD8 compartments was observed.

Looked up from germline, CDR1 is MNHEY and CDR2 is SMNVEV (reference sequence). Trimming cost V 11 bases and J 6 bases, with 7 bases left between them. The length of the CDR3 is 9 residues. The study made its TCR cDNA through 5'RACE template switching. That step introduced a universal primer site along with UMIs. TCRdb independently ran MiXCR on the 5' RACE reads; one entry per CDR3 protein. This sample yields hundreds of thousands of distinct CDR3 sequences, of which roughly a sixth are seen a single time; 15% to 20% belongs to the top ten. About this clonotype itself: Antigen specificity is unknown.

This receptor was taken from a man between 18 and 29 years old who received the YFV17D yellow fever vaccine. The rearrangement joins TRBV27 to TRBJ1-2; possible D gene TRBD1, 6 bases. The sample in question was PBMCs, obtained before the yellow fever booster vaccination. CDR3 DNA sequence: TGTGCCGAGGGGGATGGCTACACCTTC. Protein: CAEGDGYTF.